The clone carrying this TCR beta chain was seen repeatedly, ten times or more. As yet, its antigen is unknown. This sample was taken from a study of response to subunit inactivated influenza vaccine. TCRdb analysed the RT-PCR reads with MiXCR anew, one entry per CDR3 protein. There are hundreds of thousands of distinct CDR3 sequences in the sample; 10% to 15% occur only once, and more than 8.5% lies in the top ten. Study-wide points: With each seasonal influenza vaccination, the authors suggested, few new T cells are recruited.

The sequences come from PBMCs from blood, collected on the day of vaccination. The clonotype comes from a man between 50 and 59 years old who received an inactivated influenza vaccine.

DNA for the CDR3: TGTGCCAGCAGCCGGAGCGGGGGGGCAGCAGATACGCAGTATTTT. Its protein product is CASSRSGGAADTQYF. This chain uses TRBV3-1 with TRBJ2-3; 10 nucleotides align to TRBD2. CDR3 length: 15 residues. Unmatched junction bases numbered 5, after V lost 4 bases and J lost 4 bases. CDR1 is LGHDT, CDR2 YNNKEL, per germline (reference sequence).